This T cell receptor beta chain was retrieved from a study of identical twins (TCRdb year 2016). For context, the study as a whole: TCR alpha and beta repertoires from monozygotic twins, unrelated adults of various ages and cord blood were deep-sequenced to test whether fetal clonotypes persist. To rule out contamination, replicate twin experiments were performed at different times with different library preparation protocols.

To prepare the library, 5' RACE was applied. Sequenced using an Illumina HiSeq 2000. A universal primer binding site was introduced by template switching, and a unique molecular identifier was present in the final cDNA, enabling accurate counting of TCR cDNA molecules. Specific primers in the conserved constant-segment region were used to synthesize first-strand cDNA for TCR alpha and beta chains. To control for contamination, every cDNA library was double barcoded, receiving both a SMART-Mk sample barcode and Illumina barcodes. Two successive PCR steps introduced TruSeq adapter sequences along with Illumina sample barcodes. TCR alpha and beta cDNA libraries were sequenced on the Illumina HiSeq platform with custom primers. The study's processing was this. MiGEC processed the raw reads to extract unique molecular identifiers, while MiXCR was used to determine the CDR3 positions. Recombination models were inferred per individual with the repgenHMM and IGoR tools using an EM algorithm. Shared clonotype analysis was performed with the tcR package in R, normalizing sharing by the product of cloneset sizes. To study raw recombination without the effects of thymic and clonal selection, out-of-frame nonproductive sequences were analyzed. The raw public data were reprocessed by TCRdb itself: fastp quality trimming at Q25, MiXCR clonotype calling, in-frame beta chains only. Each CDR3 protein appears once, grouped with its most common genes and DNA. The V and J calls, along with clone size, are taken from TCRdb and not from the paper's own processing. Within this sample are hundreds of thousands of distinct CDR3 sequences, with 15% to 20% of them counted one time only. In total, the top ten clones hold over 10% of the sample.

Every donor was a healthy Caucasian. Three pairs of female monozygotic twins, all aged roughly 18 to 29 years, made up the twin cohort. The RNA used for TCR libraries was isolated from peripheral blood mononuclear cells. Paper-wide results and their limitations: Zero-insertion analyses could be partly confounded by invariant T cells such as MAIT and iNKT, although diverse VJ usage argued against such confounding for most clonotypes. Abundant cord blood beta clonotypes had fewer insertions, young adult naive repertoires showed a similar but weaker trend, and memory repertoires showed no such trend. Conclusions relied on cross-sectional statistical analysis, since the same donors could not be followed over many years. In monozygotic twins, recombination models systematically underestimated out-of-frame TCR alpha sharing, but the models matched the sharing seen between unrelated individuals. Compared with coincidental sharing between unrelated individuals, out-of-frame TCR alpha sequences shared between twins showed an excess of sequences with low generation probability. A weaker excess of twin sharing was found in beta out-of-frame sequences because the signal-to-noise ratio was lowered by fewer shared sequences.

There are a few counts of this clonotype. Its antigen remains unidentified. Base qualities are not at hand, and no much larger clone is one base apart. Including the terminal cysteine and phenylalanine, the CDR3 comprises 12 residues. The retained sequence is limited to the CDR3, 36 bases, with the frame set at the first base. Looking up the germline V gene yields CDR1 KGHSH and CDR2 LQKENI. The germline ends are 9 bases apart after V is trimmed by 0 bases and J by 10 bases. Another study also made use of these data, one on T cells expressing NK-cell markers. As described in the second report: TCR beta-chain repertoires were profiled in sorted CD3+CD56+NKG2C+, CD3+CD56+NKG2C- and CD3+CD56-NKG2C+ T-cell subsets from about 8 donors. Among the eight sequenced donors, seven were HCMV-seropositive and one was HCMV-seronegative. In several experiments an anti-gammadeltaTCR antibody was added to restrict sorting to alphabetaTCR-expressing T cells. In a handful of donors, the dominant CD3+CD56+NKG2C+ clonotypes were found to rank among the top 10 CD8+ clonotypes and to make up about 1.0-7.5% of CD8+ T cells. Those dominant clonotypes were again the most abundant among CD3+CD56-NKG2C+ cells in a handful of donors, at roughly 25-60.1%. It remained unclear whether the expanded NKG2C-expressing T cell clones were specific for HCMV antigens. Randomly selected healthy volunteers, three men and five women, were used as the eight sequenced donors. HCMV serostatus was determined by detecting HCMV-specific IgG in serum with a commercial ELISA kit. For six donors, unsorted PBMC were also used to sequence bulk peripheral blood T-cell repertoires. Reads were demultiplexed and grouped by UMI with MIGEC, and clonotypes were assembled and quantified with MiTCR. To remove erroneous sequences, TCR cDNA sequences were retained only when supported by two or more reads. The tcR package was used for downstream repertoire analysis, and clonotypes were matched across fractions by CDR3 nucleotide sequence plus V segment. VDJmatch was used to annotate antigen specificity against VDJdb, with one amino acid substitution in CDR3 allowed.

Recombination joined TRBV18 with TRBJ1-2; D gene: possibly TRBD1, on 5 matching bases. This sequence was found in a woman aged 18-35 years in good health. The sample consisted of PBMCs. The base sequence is TGTGCCAGCTCACCACCGCAGGGCATCTACACCTTC. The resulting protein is CASSPPQGIYTF. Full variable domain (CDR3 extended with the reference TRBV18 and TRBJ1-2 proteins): NAGVMQNPRHLVRRRGQEARLRCSPMKGHSHVYWYRQLPEEGLKFMVYLQKENIIDESGMPKERFSAEFPKEGPSILRIQQVVRGDSAAYFCASSPPQGIYTFGSGTRLTVV.